This T cell receptor beta chain was captured by sequencing in a study of T cell responses to AZD1222 COVID-19 vaccine. CDR3 length: 14 residues. Trimming cost V 5 bases and J 0 bases, with 8 bases left between them. Germline V gene lookup returns CDR1 MGHDK and CDR2 SYGVNS. General observations from the study: Clonal diversity was possibly underestimated, and the donors were mostly white British, with more females. Spike-specific TCR breadth and depth were elevated following two AZD1222 doses. At baseline, just 5 or 6 AZD1222 recipients tested seropositive. Repertoire sampling was restricted to post-peak T cell response timepoints.

Measured with immunoSEQ multiplex PCR; TCRdb has only the in-frame clones, and not every one. The table has more than 85,000 clones, around nine tenths seen once. Remarks on this clone: Its target is not known.

The source material was peripheral blood, sampled 28 days after the second AZD1222 dose. The clonotype comes from an adult who received the AZD1222 COVID-19 vaccine. V is TRBV25-1 and J is TRBJ1-3; D is uncertain. CDR3 loop: CASSSRYSGNTIYF. The CDR3 nucleotides are TGTGCCAGCAGTTCCCGTTACTCTGGAAACACCATATATTTT.